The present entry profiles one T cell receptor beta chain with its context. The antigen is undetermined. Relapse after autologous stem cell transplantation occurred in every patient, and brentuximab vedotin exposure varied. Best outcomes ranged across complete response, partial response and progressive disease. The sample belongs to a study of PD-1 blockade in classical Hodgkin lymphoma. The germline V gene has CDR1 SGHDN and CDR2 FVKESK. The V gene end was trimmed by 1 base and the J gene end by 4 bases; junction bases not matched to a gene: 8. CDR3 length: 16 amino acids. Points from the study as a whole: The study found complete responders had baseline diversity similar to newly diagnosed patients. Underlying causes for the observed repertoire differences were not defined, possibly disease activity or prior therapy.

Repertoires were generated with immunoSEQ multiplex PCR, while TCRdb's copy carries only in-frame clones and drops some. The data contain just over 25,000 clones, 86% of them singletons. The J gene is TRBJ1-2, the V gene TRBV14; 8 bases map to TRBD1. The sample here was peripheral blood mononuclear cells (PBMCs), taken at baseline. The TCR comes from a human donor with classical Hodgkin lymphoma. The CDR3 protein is CASSQGQGASAYGYTF. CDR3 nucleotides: TGTGCCAGCAGCCAAGGCCAGGGGGCGTCGGCCTATGGCTACACCTTC.